Following are 2 T cell receptor beta chains from one sample sequenced in a study of T cells in Graves' hyperthyroidism and ophthalmopathy. Amplified TCR beta CDR3 regions derived from RNA transcripts. The TCR CDR3 was amplified in a first-round RT-PCR using the HTBI primer set. TCRdb itself ran the multiplex PCR reads through MiXCR, one entry per CDR3 protein. The table lists about 550,000 distinct CDR3 sequences, 20% to 25% of them singletons, with about 25% in the top ten. The source material was blood. Receptor source: a man younger than 30 with Graves' hyperthyroidism.

The chain employs TRBV6-1 and TRBJ2-5; 12 nucleotides agree with TRBD2. Germline values: CDR1 MNHNS, CDR2 SASEGT. The CDR3 length is 14 residues. With V trimmed by 5 bases and J by 7 bases, 5 bases remained unmatched. CDR3 in DNA: TGTGCCAGCAGTCCGACTAGCGGGGGTGGGACCCAGTACTTC. It codes for CASSPTSGGGTQYF.

To note about this clonotype: Mismatch with germline at one junction end may stem from a read error. This sequence joins TRBV11-2 and TRBJ1-3; perhaps TRBD1 as D (6 bases). The CDR3 runs to 15 residues. CDR1 SGHAT and CDR2 FQNNGV come from the germline V gene. CDR3: CASSLETGPGSTIYF. Written as DNA, the CDR3 is TGTGCCAGCAGCTTAGAAACAGGGCCTGGAAGCACCATATATTTT.